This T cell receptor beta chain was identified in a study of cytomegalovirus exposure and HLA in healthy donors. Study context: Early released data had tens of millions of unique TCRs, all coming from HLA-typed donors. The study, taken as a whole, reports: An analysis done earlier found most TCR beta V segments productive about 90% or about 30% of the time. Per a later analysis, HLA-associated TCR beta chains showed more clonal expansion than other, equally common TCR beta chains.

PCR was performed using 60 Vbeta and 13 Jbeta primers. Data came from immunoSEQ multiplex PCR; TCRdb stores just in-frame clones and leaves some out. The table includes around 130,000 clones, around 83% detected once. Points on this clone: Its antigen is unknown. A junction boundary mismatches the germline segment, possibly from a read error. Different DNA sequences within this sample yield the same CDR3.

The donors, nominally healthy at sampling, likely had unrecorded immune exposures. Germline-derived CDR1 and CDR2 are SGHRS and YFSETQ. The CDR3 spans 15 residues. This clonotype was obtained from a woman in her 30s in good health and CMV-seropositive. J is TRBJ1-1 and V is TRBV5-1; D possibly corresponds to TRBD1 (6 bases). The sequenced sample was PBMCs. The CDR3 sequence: CASSALTGMNTEAFF. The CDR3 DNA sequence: TGCGCCAGCAGCGCCCTGACAGGCATGAACACTGAAGCCTTCTTT.